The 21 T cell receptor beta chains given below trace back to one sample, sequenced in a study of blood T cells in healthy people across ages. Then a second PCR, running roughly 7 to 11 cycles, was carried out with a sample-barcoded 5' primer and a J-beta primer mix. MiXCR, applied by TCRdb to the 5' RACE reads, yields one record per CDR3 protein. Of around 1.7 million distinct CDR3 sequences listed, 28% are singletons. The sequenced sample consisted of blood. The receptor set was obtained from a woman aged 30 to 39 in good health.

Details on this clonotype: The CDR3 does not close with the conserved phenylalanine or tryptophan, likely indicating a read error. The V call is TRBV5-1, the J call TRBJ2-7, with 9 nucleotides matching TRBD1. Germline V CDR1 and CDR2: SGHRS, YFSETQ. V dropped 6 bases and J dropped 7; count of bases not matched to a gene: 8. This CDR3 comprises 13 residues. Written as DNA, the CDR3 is TGCGCCAGCATGGGACAGGGCTATGGGGAGCAGTACTGC. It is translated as CASMGQGYGEQYC.

The CDR3 nucleotides are TGTGCCAGCAGCAAAGGGGACAGGAGGGGCAACTATGGCTACACCTTC. Its protein product is CASSKGDRRGNYGYTF. This chain links TRBV7-2 with TRBJ1-2, with 8 positions matching TRBD1. The CDR3 covers 16 residues. V gave up 5 bases and J gave up 2 bases; unmatched junction bases: 10. Per the germline V gene, CDR1 is SGHTA and CDR2 is FQGNSA.

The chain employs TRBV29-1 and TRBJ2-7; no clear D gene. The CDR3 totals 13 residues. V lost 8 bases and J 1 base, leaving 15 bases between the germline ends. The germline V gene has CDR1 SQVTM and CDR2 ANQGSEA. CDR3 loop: CSIAPGGSYEQYF. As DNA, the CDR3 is TGCAGCATTGCGCCCGGCGGTTCCTACGAGCAGTACTTC.

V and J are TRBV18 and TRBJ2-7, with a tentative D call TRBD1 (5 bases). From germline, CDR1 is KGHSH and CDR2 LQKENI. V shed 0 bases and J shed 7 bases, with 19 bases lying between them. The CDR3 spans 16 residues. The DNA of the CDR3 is TGTGCCAGCTCACCACCAGGGGCCTCGCTCTACAATGAGCAGTACTTC. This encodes CASSPPGASLYNEQYF.

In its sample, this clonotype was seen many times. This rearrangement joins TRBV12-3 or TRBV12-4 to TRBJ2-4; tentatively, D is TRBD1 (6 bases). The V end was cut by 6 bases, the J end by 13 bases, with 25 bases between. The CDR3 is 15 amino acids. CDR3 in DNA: TGTGCCAGCAGCTCCGATACGGACAGCTTCTTGGAGCAGTACTTC. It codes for CASSSDTDSFLEQYF.

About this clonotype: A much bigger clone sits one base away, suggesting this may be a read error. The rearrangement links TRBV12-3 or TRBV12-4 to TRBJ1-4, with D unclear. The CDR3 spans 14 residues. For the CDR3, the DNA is TGTGTCAGCAGTCCAGCGGAAACTAATGAAAAACTGTTTTTT. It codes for CVSSPAETNEKLFF.

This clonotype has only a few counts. The CDR3 protein is CSSLGAEEAFF. Written as DNA, the CDR3 is TGCAGCTCGCTAGGGGCCGAGGAAGCTTTCTTT. The chain employs TRBV29-1 and TRBJ1-1; a possible D gene is TRBD1 (5 bases). Trimming shortened V by 8 bases and J by 8 bases, and 15 bases separated the two germline ends. The CDR3 runs to 11 residues. Per germline, CDR1 SQVTM and CDR2 ANQGSEA.

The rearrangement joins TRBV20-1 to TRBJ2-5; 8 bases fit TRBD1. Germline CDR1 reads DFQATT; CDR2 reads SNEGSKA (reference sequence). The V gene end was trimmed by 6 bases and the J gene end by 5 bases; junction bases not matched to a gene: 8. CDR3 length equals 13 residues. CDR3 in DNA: TGCAGTGCACCCCGGACAGGGCCGGAGACCCAGTACTTC. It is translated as CSAPRTGPETQYF.

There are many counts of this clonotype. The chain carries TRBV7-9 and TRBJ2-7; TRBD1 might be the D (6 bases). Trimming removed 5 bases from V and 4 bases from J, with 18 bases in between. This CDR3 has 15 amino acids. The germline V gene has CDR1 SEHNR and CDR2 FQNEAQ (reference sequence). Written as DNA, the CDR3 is TGTGCCAGCAGCCACCTCAGGGGATTTCGGTACGAGCAGTACTTC. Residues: CASSHLRGFRYEQYF.

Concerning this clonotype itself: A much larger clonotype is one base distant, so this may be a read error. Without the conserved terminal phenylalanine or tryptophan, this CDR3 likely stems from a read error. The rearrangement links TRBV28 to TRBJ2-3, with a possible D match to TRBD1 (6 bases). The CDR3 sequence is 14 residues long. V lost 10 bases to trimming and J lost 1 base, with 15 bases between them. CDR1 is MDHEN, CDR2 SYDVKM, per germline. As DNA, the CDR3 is TGTGCCACCTCCAGGGGCCCGGGCACAGATACGCAGTATGTT. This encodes CATSRGPGTDTQYV.

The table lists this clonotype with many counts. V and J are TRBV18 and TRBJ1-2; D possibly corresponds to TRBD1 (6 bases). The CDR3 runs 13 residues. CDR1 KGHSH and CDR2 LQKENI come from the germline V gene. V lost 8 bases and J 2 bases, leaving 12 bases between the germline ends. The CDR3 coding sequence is TGTGCCAGCAGTCCAGGGGAGAACTATGGCTACACCTTC. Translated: CASSPGENYGYTF.

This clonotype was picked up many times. For the CDR3, the DNA is TGTGCCAGCAGTTACGGCCAGGCCCCCTATGGCTACACCTTC. Translation gives CASSYGQAPYGYTF. V is TRBV6-5 and J is TRBJ1-2; no reliable D call. Trimming stripped 2 bases from V and 4 bases from J, with 11 bases between. This CDR3 is built from 14 residues. CDR1 is MNHEY and CDR2 is SVGAGI in the germline V gene.

CDR3 DNA: TGTGCCAGCAGCGACGACCGGGACCCGAGGATCAATGAGCAGTTCTTC. This gives the protein CASSDDRDPRINEQFF. The rearrangement uses TRBV6-2 or TRBV6-3 and TRBJ2-1; D may match TRBD1 or TRBD2 (5 bases each). The germline CDR1 and CDR2 sequences are MNHEY and SVGEGT. The CDR3 covers 16 residues. V was cut by 6 bases and J by 6 bases, with 21 bases left in between.

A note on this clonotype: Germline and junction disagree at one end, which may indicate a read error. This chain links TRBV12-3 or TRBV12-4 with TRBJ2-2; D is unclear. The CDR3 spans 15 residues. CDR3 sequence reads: CASSLRFPNAGELFF. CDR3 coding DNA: TGTGCCAGCAGTTTAAGATTTCCGAACGCCGGGGAGCTGTTTTTT.

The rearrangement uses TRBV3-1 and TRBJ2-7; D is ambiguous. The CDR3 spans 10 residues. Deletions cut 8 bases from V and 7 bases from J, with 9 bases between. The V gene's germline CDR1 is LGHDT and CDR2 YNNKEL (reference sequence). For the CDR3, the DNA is TGTGCCAGCGGAAGGGAAGAGCAGTACTTC. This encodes CASGREEQYF.

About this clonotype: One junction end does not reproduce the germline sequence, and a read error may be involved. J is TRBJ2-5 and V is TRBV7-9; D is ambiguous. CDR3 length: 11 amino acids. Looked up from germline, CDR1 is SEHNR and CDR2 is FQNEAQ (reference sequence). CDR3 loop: CASSYEETKYF. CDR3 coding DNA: TGTGCCAGCAGCTATGAAGAGACCAAGTACTTC.

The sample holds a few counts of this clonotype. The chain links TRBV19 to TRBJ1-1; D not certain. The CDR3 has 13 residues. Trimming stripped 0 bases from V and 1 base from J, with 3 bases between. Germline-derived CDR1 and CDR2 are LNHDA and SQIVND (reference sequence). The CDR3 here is CASSIEGNTEAFF. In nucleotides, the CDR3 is TGTGCCAGTAGTATAGAAGGGAACACTGAAGCTTTCTTT.

The CDR3 region is CASSQVSAGGQGDTQYF. The CDR3, as DNA: TGTGCCAGCAGCCAAGTTTCCGCGGGGGGGCAGGGAGATACGCAGTATTTT. The V gene is TRBV4-2, the J gene TRBJ2-3; 9 nucleotides match TRBD2. This CDR3 has 17 amino acids. The trim removed 1 base at V and 5 bases at J, leaving 10 bases unmatched. Germline CDR1 and CDR2: LGHNA and YNFKEQ.

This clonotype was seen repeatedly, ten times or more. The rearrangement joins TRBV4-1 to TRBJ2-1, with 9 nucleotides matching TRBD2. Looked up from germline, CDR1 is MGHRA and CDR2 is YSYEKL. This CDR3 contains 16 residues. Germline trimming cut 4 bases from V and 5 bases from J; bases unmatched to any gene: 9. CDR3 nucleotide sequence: TGCGCCAGCAGCCTAGCCCAGCGGGGGGTGAACAATGAGCAGTTCTTC. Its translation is CASSLAQRGVNNEQFF.

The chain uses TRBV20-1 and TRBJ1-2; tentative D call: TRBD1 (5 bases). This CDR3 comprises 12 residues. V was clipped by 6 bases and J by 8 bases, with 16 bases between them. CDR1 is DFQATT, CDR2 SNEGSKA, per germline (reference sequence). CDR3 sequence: CSANQGAGGYTF. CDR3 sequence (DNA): TGCAGTGCAAATCAGGGCGCCGGGGGCTACACCTTC.

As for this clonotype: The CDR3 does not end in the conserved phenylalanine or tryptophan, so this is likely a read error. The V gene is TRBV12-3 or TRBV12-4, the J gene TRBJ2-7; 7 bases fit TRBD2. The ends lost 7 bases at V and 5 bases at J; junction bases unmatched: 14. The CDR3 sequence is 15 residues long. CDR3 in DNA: TGTGCCAGCACCCAGGCGGGAGTTTCACGTAACGAGCAGTACTCC. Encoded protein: CASTQAGVSRNEQYS.